This T cell receptor beta chain was observed in a study of cytomegalovirus exposure and HLA in healthy donors. With regard to this clone: Relative to the germline gene, one junction end is altered; a read error may explain this.

The CDR3 runs 11 residues. Germline CDR1 is DFQATT and CDR2 is SNEGSKA (reference sequence). PCR amplification relied on 60 Vbeta primers (plus 13 Jbeta primers). The repertoire was sequenced with immunoSEQ multiplex PCR; TCRdb's copy has only in-frame clones and lacks some. The table includes 150,000 to 250,000 clones, 85% detected once. The rearrangement joins TRBV20-1 to TRBJ2-4; D is ambiguous. Sequences were obtained from PBMCs. This TCR was sampled from a woman aged 45-59 years in good health and CMV-seronegative. The DNA of the CDR3 is TGCAGTGCCCGAGATCAGGTTGACCCGCACTTC. Protein: CSARDQVDPHF.